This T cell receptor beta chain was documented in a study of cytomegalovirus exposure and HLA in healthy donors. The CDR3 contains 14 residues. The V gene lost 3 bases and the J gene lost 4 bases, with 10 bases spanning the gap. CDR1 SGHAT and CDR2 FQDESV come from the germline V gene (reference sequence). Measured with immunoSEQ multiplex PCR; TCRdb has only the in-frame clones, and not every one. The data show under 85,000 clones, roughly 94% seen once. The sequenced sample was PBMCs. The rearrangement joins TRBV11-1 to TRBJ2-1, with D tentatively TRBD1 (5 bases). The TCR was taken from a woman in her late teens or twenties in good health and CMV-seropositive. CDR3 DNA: TGTGCCAGCAGCTTGTCAGGGTTTTACAATGAGCAGTTCTTC. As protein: CASSLSGFYNEQFF.